What follows are 4 T cell receptor beta chains derived from one specimen sequenced in a study of T-cell memory formation after mild COVID-19. TCRdb independently ran MiXCR on the 5' RACE reads; one entry per CDR3 protein. The data contain roughly 510,000 distinct CDR3 sequences, 15% to 20% of them singletons. Sequenced input: PBMCs or a T cell subset sorted from them (not recorded which). These receptors were obtained from an adult woman who had mild COVID-19 (a few samples of this study predate the infection). Cell type and time point are not known.

This chain connects TRBV24-1 to TRBJ2-1; tentatively, D is TRBD1 or TRBD2 (5 bases each). With 3 bases removed from V and 6 bases from J, the gap between germline ends came to 20 bases. The V gene's germline CDR1 is KGHDR and CDR2 SFDVKD. The CDR3 runs to 17 residues. The CDR3 coding sequence is TGTGCCACCAGTGATGCCCGGGGCCAAAGGGTCGGCAATGAGCAGTTCTTC. This sequence encodes CATSDARGQRVGNEQFF.

This clonotype turned up a few times. This chain joins TRBV12-3 or TRBV12-4 and TRBJ2-3; D perhaps matches TRBD2 (5 bases). CDR3 length: 16 residues. The germline V and J ends were trimmed by 6 bases and 0 bases, with 16 bases remaining between them. This CDR3 reads CASRGRGRSSTDTQYF. For the CDR3, the DNA is TGTGCCAGCAGGGGTAGAGGGCGGTCTAGCACAGATACGCAGTATTTT.

This clonotype has just a few counts. The chain uses TRBV4-1 and TRBJ1-5, with unresolved D. Trimming cost V 0 bases and J 3 bases, with 12 bases left between them. This CDR3 contains 16 residues. CDR1 and CDR2 (germline): MGHRA, YSYEKL. CDR3 protein: CASSQELGKYNQPQHF. The CDR3 region has the DNA TGCGCCAGCAGCCAAGAGTTGGGGAAATACAATCAGCCCCAGCATTTT.

In DNA, the CDR3 is TGTGCCAGCAGCTTGTTCGTCGGGAGCACTGAAGCTTTCTTT. Its protein is CASSLFVGSTEAFF. The rearrangement joins TRBV5-4 to TRBJ1-1; D call uncertain. The germline V gene has CDR1 SGHNT and CDR2 YYREEE (reference sequence). The CDR3 sequence is 14 residues long. Trimming took off 1 base at V and 4 bases at J, with 11 bases between the two ends. Full variable domain (rest looked up from reference TRBV5-4 and TRBJ1-1): ETGVTQSPTHLIKTRGQQVTLRCSSQSGHNTVSWYQQALGQGPQFIFQYYREEENGRGNFPPRFSGLQFPNYSSELNVNALELDDSALYLCASSLFVGSTEAFFGQGTRLTVV.